The T cell receptor (beta chain) under discussion was sequenced for a study of cytomegalovirus exposure and HLA in healthy donors. Looked up from germline, CDR1 is MNHEY and CDR2 is SMNVEV (reference sequence). The V gene end was trimmed by 2 bases and the J gene end by 8 bases; junction bases not matched to a gene: 15. CDR3 length equals 20 residues. About this clone: The antigen remains undetermined.

PCR used 60 Vbeta primers and 13 Jbeta primers. Sequencing used immunoSEQ multiplex PCR; TCRdb keeps in-frame clones, though not all of them. The sample has approximately 210,000 clones, almost 80% seen once. The study, taken as a whole, reports: A later analysis associated 15,000 or so TCR beta sequences with HLA alleles at a 0.05 false discovery rate. Among the sequence variants, a highly shared cluster was likely an artifact of sequencing. Within a later analysis, the majority of CMV-associated TCR beta chains appeared HLA-restricted.

The sequence came from a male donor in good health and CMV-seronegative. The gene calls are TRBV27 and TRBJ2-1; 16 nucleotides agree with TRBD2. Input material: PBMCs. DNA for the CDR3: TGTGCCAGCAGTTTACCTGGGGGACTAGCGGGGGGGCCGGGGTTTGATGAGCAGTTCTTC. Amino acid sequence: CASSLPGGLAGGPGFDEQFF.